The 20 T cell receptor beta chains presented below share a single source sample, sequenced in a study of blood T cells in healthy people across ages. A second PCR of roughly 7 to 11 cycles used a sample-barcoded 5' primer and a J-beta primer mix. One entry per CDR3 protein, called by TCRdb with MiXCR from the 5' RACE reads. The table lists approximately 1,100,000 distinct CDR3 sequences, roughly 45% of them singletons. Sequenced: blood. The receptors originated from a woman in her sixties in good health.

The chain uses TRBV5-1 and TRBJ1-1; D gene uncertain. CDR3 length: 16 amino acids. V lost 0 bases and J lost 4, with 16 bases in between. CDR1 is SGHRS, CDR2 YFSETQ, per germline. The CDR3 spells CASSLVVALGSTEAFF. The DNA of the CDR3 is TGCGCCAGCAGCTTGGTAGTGGCCCTGGGGAGCACTGAAGCTTTCTTT.

J is TRBJ2-4 and V is TRBV28; possibly TRBD1 for D (6 bases). Judging by the DNA end, TRBJ2-7 fits better; the J call may be wrong. Germline CDR1 and CDR2: MDHEN and SYDVKM. The CDR3 extends over 14 amino acids. The CDR3 coding sequence is TGTGCCAGCAGTACAAACAGGGATTCCCACGAGCAGTACTTC. Translation: CASSTNRDSHEQYF.

This clonotype was seen a few times. The chain links TRBV29-1 to TRBJ2-5, with D maybe TRBD2 (5 bases). Germline CDR1 SQVTM, CDR2 ANQGSEA. This CDR3 is 13 amino acids long. The V end was cut by 7 bases, the J end by 5 bases, with 17 bases between. The CDR3 region has the DNA TGCAGCGCCATACTACTAGAGATGGAGACCCAGTACTTC. It translates to CSAILLEMETQYF.

This clonotype was detected once. The chain combines TRBV3-1 with TRBJ2-3; D is possibly TRBD1 (6 bases). CDR1 is LGHDT and CDR2 is YNNKEL in the germline V gene (reference sequence). V lost 4 bases to trimming and J lost 3 bases, with 20 bases between them. This CDR3 contains 17 residues. CDR3 in DNA: TGTGCCAGCAGCCGCGCCCCGACAGGCGATTTAACAGATACGCAGTATTTT. Amino acids: CASSRAPTGDLTDTQYF.

This chain links TRBV4-1 with TRBJ1-4; perhaps TRBD1 as D (6 bases). The CDR3 is 15 amino acids. V was trimmed by 2 bases and J by 4 bases, leaving 11 bases between them. Per germline, CDR1 MGHRA and CDR2 YSYEKL. The CDR3 DNA follows: TGCGCCAGCAGCCAACCCGGGACACGTAATGAAAAACTGTTTTTT. Translation: CASSQPGTRNEKLFF.

A few counts support this clonotype. The chain links TRBV28 to TRBJ2-3; 10 positions agree with TRBD2. This CDR3 is 15 amino acids long. V trimming: 6 bases; J trimming: 2 bases; junction bases outside the gene matches: 5. The germline CDR1 and CDR2 sequences are MDHEN and SYDVKM. The CDR3 loop reads CASSPGLALTDTQYF. The CDR3, as DNA: TGTGCCAGCAGCCCGGGACTAGCGCTCACAGATACGCAGTATTTT.

This rearrangement joins TRBV7-3 to TRBJ2-5; 8 bases match TRBD2. This CDR3 has 17 residues. The germline V gene encodes CDR1 SGHTA and CDR2 FQGTGA. The junction had 22 bases not matched to a gene; V was cut back by 5 bases and J by 11 bases. CDR3 sequence reads: CASSRGWREAKNNEQYF. The CDR3 DNA follows: TGTGCCAGCAGCCGAGGATGGCGGGAGGCGAAAAACAATGAGCAGTACTTC.

The gene calls are TRBV15 and TRBJ2-5; possibly TRBD1 for D (5 bases). V was cut by 2 bases and J by 2 bases, with 9 bases left in between. Germline V gene data show CDR1 as LNHNV and CDR2 as YYDKDF (reference sequence). There are 14 residues in the CDR3. CDR3 sequence (DNA): TGTGCCACCAGCAGAACGACAGTTCAAGAGACCCAGTACTTC. This translates into CATSRTTVQETQYF.

This clonotype showed up just a few times. CDR3 residues: CASSFGGAQSDTQYF. The DNA for the CDR3 is TGTGCCAGCAGCTTCGGGGGGGCGCAGAGCGATACGCAGTATTTT. The chain employs TRBV5-6 and TRBJ2-3; the match to TRBD2 covers 8 bases. CDR1 SGHDT and CDR2 YYEEEE come from the germline V gene. V was clipped by 2 bases and J by 6 bases; unmatched bases: 8. This CDR3 contains 15 residues. The variable domain in full, completed from reference TRBV5-6 and TRBJ2-3, reads DAGVTQSPTHLIKTRGQQVTLRCSPKSGHDTVSWYQQALGQGPQFIFQYYEEEERQRGNFPDRFSGHQFPNYSSELNVNALLLGDSALYLCASSFGGAQSDTQYFGPGTRLTVL.

Worth noting for this clonotype: This likely stems from a read error, as it lies one base from a far larger clone. The V call is TRBV7-2, the J call TRBJ2-1; D gene unclear. The CDR3 consists of 11 residues. V gave up 1 base and J gave up 8 bases, with 3 bases separating them. Germline lookup yields CDR1 SGHTA and CDR2 FQGNSA. The CDR3 protein is CASSLDHEQFF. In DNA, the CDR3 is TGTGCCAGCAGCTTAGACCATGAGCAGTTCTTC. Looking up the rest from reference TRBV7-2 and TRBJ2-1 gives the full variable domain: GAGVSQSPSNKVTEKGKDVELRCDPISGHTALYWYRQSLGQGLEFLIYFQGNSAPDKSGLPSDRFSAERTGGSVSTLTIQRTQQEDSAVYLCASSLDHEQFFGPGTRLTVL.

The chain couples TRBV6-2 or TRBV6-3 to TRBJ2-3; 10 nucleotides line up with TRBD2. The CDR3 extends over 18 amino acids. Germline V gene sequence: CDR1 MNHEY, CDR2 SVGEGT. V shed 6 bases and J 0 bases; nucleotides not matched to a gene: 12. This CDR3 reads CASSRGAGTSVSTDTQYF. The CDR3 DNA reads as TGTGCCAGCAGCCGTGGCGCCGGGACTAGCGTCAGCACAGATACGCAGTATTTT.

V usage is TRBV7-8 and J usage is TRBJ1-5, with 12 bases identical to TRBD1. The trim removed 5 bases at V and 2 bases at J, leaving 4 bases unmatched. Germline V gives CDR1 SGHVS, CDR2 FQNEAQ. This CDR3 is built from 16 residues. The DNA for the CDR3 is TGTGCCAGCAGCGGGACAGGGGGCATCGGCAATCAGCCCCAGCATTTT. As protein: CASSGTGGIGNQPQHF.

The rearrangement uses TRBV12-5 and TRBJ2-3; D tentatively fits TRBD1 or TRBD2 (5 bases each). V lost 3 bases, J lost 2 bases, and 12 bases lay in between. Germline V gives CDR1 LGHNT, CDR2 FRNRAP. This CDR3 is 15 amino acids long. CDR3 nucleotides: TGTGCTAGTGGTTTTGGGGGAGTAATCACAGATACGCAGTATTTT. It encodes CASGFGGVITDTQYF.

V usage is TRBV7-9 and J usage is TRBJ1-2; possible D gene TRBD1, 6 bases. In germline, CDR1 is SEHNR, CDR2 FQNEAQ (reference sequence). Trimming took off 5 bases at V and 3 bases at J, with 10 bases between the two ends. This CDR3 region has 13 residues. The CDR3 bases are TGTGCCAGCAGCGCCCACAGGGACTATGGCTACACCTTC. This encodes CASSAHRDYGYTF.

This clonotype was counted a few times. J is TRBJ1-1 and V is TRBV28; 8 bases are shared with TRBD1. Germline V gene sequence: CDR1 MDHEN, CDR2 SYDVKM. V shed 4 bases and J 0 bases; nucleotides not matched to a gene: 13. This CDR3 is 18 amino acids long. The CDR3 coding sequence is TGTGCCAGCAGTTCGGGGCTGACCAGGGGGCGAATGAACACTGAAGCTTTCTTT. It is translated as CASSSGLTRGRMNTEAFF.

This clonotype came up a few times. The chain couples TRBV10-3 to TRBJ2-3; 7 bases line up with TRBD2. There are 12 residues in the CDR3. J was trimmed by 5 bases and V by 6 bases; bases with no gene match: 2. Germline CDR1 and CDR2: ENHRY and SYGVKD. CDR3 loop: CAIRGLKDTQYF. The CDR3 DNA reads as TGTGCCATCAGGGGACTAAAAGATACGCAGTATTTT.

This rearrangement joins TRBV20-1 to TRBJ2-3, with D possibly TRBD1 on 5 matching bases. Germline CDR1 DFQATT, CDR2 SNEGSKA (reference sequence). V was shortened by 0 bases and J by 6 bases, with 16 bases between the two germline ends. The CDR3 is 15 residues long. CDR3 in DNA: TGCAGTGCTAGAGATGGGGCCTCGCCCGGGGATACGCAGTATTTT. Translation: CSARDGASPGDTQYF.

V usage is TRBV27 and J usage is TRBJ2-1; 12 nucleotides align to TRBD1. CDR3 size: 14 residues. The J segment lost 9 bases and the V segment lost 4 bases, leaving 4 bases of the junction unmatched. Germline CDR1 is MNHEY and CDR2 is SMNVEV (reference sequence). The CDR3 reads CASSSGQGAREQFF. The DNA of the CDR3 is TGTGCCAGCAGTTCGGGACAGGGGGCGCGTGAGCAGTTCTTC.

This chain links TRBV20-1 with TRBJ2-1; 11 nucleotides match TRBD2. The length of the CDR3 is 14 residues. V was pared by 2 bases and J by 9 bases, with 6 bases of the junction left unmatched. Germline assignment: CDR1 DFQATT and CDR2 SNEGSKA (reference sequence). In DNA form, the CDR3 reads TGCAGTGCTAGAAGGTCTCTAGCGGGAGGTGAGCAGTTCTTC. It specifies CSARRSLAGGEQFF.

V and J are TRBV25-1 and TRBJ2-3, with D tentatively TRBD1 (5 bases). The CDR3 is 14 residues long. The V end lost 7 bases, the J end lost 2 bases, and 13 bases lay between the germline ends. Germline values: CDR1 MGHDK, CDR2 SYGVNS. The CDR3 DNA reads as TGTGCCAGCAACGACAGAGATTACACAGATACGCAGTATTTT. Protein: CASNDRDYTDTQYF.